A selection of T cell receptor beta chains follows, all from one sample in a study of a mutant IDH1 vaccine in newly diagnosed glioma. Sequencing was performed with immunoSEQ multiplex PCR; in TCRdb, only in-frame clones are kept and a portion is missing. The data show about 50,000 clones, with about nine tenths seen just once and roughly 2.4% held by the top ten. This sample comprised PBMCs, obtained from a glioma patient treated with radiotherapy, temozolomide or both. The origin of the receptors is a man aged 35-49 years with glioma. CDR3s include the opening cysteine and the closing phenylalanine or tryptophan. D genes are given only for firm matches. Clone size is shown for a subset of rows, as once, few, many or a class of expanded clone.

clone_size d_call j_call v_call cdr3_nt cdr3_aa
. . TRBJ2-7 TRBV5-6 TGTGCCAGCAGCCTCGGGGACGGAGTCTCCTACGAGCAGTACTTC CASSLGDGVSYEQYF
. . TRBJ2-3 TRBV9 TGTGCCAGCAGCGTAGGTCTCACAGATACGCAGTATTTT CASSVGLTDTQYF
. . TRBJ2-7 TRBV5-1 TGCGCCAGCAGCTTGGACAGGGTGTACGAGCAGTACTTC CASSLDRVYEQYF
. . TRBJ2-1 TRBV4-2 TGTGCCAGCAGCCAAGAGCGGCAGGGGATCAATGAGCAGTTCTTC CASSQERQGINEQFF
. . TRBJ1-5 TRBV5-5 TGTGCCAGCAGCTGGACCCCCCTCCCAGGGCCCTATCAGCCCCAGCATTTT CASSWTPLPGPYQPQHF
. TRBD1 TRBJ1-1 TRBV11-2 TGTGCCAGCAGCTCGTCCGGGACAGGGAGAGGGGTTGAAGCTTTCTTT CASSSSGTGRGVEAFF
once TRBD2 TRBJ2-2 TRBV19 TGTGCCACCGGACTAGCGGACACCGGGGAGCTGTTTTTT CATGLADTGELFF
. . TRBJ2-7 TRBV7-2 TGTGCCAGCAGCCAAAGATCGGTGTACGAGCAGTACTTC CASSQRSVYEQYF
. TRBD1 TRBJ2-1 TRBV4-1 TGCGCCAGCAGCCAAGATTGGGGACAGGGGGTAAATGAGCAGTTCTTC CASSQDWGQGVNEQFF
. TRBD1 TRBJ2-7 TRBV18 TGTGCCAGCTCACAGAGGCCGAGACAGGGGATCTCCTACGAGCAGTACTTC CASSQRPRQGISYEQYF
medium-sized . TRBJ2-2 TRBV11-2 TGTGCCAGCGCCCATCGAAGGAACACCGGGGAGCTGTTTTTT CASAHRRNTGELFF
. . TRBJ1-5 TRBV7-9 TGTGCCAGCAGCTTTCAGACTAGCAATCAGCCCCAGCATTTT CASSFQTSNQPQHF
. TRBD2 TRBJ2-1 TRBV7-9 TGTGCCAGCAGCCACGGACTAGTGTGGACTGAGCAGTTCTTC CASSHGLVWTEQFF
. . TRBJ2-5 TRBV2 TGTGCCAGCAGTGAAGGGAGAGGGTTGAGTAGCGAGACCCAGTACTTC CASSEGRGLSSETQYF
. TRBD2 TRBJ2-7 TRBV11-2 TGTGCCAGCAGCCGAGGGGACTACTCCTACGAGCAGTACTTC CASSRGDYSYEQYF
. TRBD1 TRBJ1-1 TRBV28 TGTGCCAGCAGCGTAGGACAGGGGGGCACTGAAGCTTTCTTT CASSVGQGGTEAFF
. . TRBJ2-6 TRBV4-2 TGTGCCAGCAGCCAAGAGGTTGGGGCCAACGTCCTGACTTTC CASSQEVGANVLTF
. TRBD2 TRBJ2-7 TRBV15 TGTGCCACCAGCAGGGGGGTCTCCAGCGGGAGGGCCTACGAGCAGTACTTC CATSRGVSSGRAYEQYF
. . TRBJ1-3 TRBV7-2 TGTGCCAGCAGCTTAGATTCTGGAAACACCATATATTTT CASSLDSGNTIYF
. . TRBJ2-2 TRBV6-5 TGTGCCAGCAGCAGGGGTTTTGGCACCGGGGAGCTGTTTTTT CASSRGFGTGELFF
. . TRBJ1-1 TRBV10-3 TGTGCCAGCGCGGGTACGGAGGTCAACCCTGAAGCTTTCTTT CASAGTEVNPEAFF
once . TRBJ2-7 TRBV6-5 TGTGCCAGCAGTTATGGCCAGGGTGGGGCCTACGAGCAGTACTTC CASSYGQGGAYEQYF
. TRBD1 TRBJ1-1 TRBV7-2 TGTGCCAGCAGCTCCATCCGGGACAGGCGGTCGAACACTGAAGCTTTCTTT CASSSIRDRRSNTEAFF
. TRBD2 TRBJ2-1 TRBV6-1 TGTGCCAGCCTTCGCGGGAGTTCCTACAATGAGCAGTTCTTC CASLRGSSYNEQFF
. TRBD2 TRBJ2-3 TRBV6-5 TGTGCCAGCAGTCTGGCTAGCGGTAGCACAGATACGCAGTATTTT CASSLASGSTDTQYF
. . TRBJ1-1 TRBV28 TGTGCCAGCAGCCGGTGGACGGGACTCATGAACACTGAAGCTTTCTTT CASSRWTGLMNTEAFF
. TRBD1 TRBJ2-1 TRBV11-2 TGTGCCAGCATCGGACAGGGGATGCGCAATGAGCAGTTCTTC CASIGQGMRNEQFF